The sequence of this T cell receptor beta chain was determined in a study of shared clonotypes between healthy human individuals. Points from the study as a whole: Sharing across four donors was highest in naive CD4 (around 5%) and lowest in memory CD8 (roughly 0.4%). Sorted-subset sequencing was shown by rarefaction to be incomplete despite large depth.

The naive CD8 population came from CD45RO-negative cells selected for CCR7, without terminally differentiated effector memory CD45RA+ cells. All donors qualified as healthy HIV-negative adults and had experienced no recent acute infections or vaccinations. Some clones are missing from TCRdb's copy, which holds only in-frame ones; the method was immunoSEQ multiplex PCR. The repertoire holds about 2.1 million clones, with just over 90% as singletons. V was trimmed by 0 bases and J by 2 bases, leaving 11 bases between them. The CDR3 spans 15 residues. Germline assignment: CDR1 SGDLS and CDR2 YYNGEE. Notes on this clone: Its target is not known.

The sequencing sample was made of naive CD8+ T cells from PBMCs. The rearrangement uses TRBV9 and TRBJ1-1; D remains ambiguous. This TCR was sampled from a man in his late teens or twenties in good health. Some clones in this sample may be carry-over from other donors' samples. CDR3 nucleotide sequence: TGTGCCAGCAGCGTAGTGGTCCGGGCCAACACTGAAGCTTTCTTT. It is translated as CASSVVVRANTEAFF.